This T cell receptor beta chain comes out of a study of breast tumors, draining lymph nodes, adjacent tissues (dated by TCRdb to about 2016). Describing the broader study: Breast cancer patients provided tumor, adjacent nontumor tissue and axillary lymph nodes, and the study compared the TCR beta repertoires across these three sources. The study aimed to assess the relationships and possible T-cell exchange between tumor, surrounding tissue and draining lymph node repertoires in human breast cancer. Here is what the overall study found, with its caveats: The data were considered consistent with the idea that most tumor T cells come from the lymph node and then expand in tumor tissue. Tumor T-cell repertoires showed less diversity than lymph node repertoires and more diversity than nontumor tissue repertoires, and tumor T-cell repertoires showed preferential V and J gene usage. The conclusion that tumor T cells originate in lymph nodes was framed as consistent with a hypothesis rather than directly demonstrated. The similarity between tumor and nontumor tissue repertoires was significantly greater in luminal-like breast cancer than in basal-like breast cancer.

V and J lose 0 bases and 1 base, and a span of 8 bases separates them. The germline V gene (reference sequence) supplies CDR1 LGHDT and CDR2 YNNKEL. The CDR3 goes from the cysteine to the phenylalanine over 15 residues. Only the CDR3 region is kept as DNA, spanning 45 bases read in frame from base 1. This clonotype was recorded many times. Its cognate antigen has yet to be identified. The input lacks base qualities; no much larger clone sits a single base away. Lymph node samples were obtained from the axillary draining lymph nodes of breast cancer patients. Data came from an Illumina HiSeq 2000. Multiplex PCR amplification was used to generate the TCR beta chain libraries. The amplified TCR beta chain products were analyzed by high-throughput sequencing. The raw public reads went through TCRdb reprocessing: fastp at Q25, MiXCR clone calling, in-frame beta chains kept. Each CDR3 protein gets just one entry, which takes the most common genes and DNA from the rows behind it. The sample table contains approximately 210,000 distinct CDR3 sequences; only one count was recorded for less than 40% of them. The biggest ten clones account for about 1.4% of the sample.

The sequenced sample was axillary lymph node tissue. The chain joins TRBV3-1 to TRBJ2-3, with a tentative D gene TRBD2 over 6 matching bases. This receptor was taken from a female donor with breast cancer. Some clones in this sample may be carry-over from other donors' samples. The nucleotides read TGTGCCAGCAGCCAAGAAGCGGGCCGCACAGATACGCAGTATTTT. Its protein product is CASSQEAGRTDTQYF.